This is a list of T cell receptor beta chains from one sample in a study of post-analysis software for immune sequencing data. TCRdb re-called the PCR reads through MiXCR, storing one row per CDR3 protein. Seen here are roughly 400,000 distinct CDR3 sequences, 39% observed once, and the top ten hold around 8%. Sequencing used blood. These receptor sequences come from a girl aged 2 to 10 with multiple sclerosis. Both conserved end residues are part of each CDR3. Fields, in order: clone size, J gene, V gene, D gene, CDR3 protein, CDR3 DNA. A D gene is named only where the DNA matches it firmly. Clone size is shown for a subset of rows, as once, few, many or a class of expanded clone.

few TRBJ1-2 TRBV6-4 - CASSDHGQADSYTF TGTGCCAGCAGTGACCATGGGCAGGCTGATAGCTACACCTTC
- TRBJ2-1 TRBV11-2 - CASSISGFEQFF TGTGCCAGCAGCATCTCAGGGTTTGAGCAGTTCTTC
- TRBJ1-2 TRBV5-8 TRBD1 CASSFLSGGLYGYTF TGTGCCAGCAGCTTTCTCTCAGGGGGGCTCTATGGCTACACCTTC
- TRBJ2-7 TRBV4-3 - CASSQGAWGNSYYEQDF TGCGCCAGCAGCCAAGGGGCTTGGGGGAATAGCTACTACGAGCAGGACTTC
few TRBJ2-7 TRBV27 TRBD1 CASSLFPGGITYEQYF TGTGCCAGCAGTTTATTCCCAGGGGGAATCACCTACGAGCAGTACTTC
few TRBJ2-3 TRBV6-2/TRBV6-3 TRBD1 CASRRTGSTDTQYF TGTGCCAGCAGGCGGACAGGGAGCACAGATACGCAGTATTTT
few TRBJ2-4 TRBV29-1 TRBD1 CSVTGVVAKNIQYF TGCAGCGTAACAGGGGTAGTAGCCAAAAACATTCAGTACTTC
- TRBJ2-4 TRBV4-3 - CASSQDWRQGRDKNIQYF TGCGCCAGCAGCCAAGATTGGCGTCAGGGGCGAGACAAAAACATTCAGTACTTC
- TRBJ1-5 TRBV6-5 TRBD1 CASSYSGTGDQPQHF TGTGCCAGCAGTTACTCCGGGACAGGGGATCAGCCCCAGCATTTT
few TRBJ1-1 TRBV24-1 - CATSGNTEAFF TGTGCCACCTCGGGGAACACTGAAGCTTTCTTT
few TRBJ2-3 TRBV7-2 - CASSSWVGPSVDTQYF TGTGCCAGCAGCTCGTGGGTGGGCCCTTCAGTAGATACGCAGTATTTT
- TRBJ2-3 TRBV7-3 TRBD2 CASSSLAGGRTDTQYF TGTGCCAGCAGCTCCCTAGCGGGGGGGCGGACAGATACGCAGTATTTT
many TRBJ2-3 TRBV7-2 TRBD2 CASSLGNGRADTQYF TGTGCCAGCAGCTTGGGCAACGGGAGGGCGGATACGCAGTATTTT